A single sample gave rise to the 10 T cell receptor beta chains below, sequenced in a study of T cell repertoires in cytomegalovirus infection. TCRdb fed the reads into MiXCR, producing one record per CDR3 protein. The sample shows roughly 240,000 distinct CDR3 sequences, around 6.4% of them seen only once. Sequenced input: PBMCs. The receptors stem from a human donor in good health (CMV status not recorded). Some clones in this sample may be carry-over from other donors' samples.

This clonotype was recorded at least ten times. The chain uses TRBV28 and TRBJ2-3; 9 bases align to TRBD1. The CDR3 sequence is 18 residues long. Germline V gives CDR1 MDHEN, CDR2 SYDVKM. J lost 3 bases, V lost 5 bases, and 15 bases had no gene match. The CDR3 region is CASSPLPGQGVVTDTQYF. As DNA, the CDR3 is TGTGCCAGCAGTCCCTTACCGGGACAGGGTGTAGTGACAGATACGCAGTATTTT.

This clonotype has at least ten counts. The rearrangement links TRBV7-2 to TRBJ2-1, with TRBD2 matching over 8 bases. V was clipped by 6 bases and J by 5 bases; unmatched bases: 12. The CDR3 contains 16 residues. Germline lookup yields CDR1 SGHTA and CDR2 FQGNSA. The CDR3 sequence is CASRTPRRGVHNEQFF. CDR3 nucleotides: TGTGCCAGCAGGACTCCTAGGCGGGGGGTCCACAATGAGCAGTTCTTC.

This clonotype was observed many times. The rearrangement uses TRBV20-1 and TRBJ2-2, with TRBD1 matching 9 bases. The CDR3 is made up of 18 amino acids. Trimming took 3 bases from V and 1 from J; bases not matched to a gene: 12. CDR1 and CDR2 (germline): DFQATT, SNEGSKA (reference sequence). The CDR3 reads CSARGTGSQTMNTGELFF. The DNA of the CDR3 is TGCAGTGCTAGGGGGACAGGGAGCCAAACCATGAACACCGGGGAGCTGTTTTTT.

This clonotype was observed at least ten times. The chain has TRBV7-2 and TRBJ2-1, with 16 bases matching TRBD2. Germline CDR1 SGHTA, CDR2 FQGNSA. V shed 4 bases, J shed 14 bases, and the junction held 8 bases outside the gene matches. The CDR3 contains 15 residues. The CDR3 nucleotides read TGTGCCAGCAGCTCTGTTCCGGGACTAGCGGGGGGGGAGTTCTTC. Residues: CASSSVPGLAGGEFF.

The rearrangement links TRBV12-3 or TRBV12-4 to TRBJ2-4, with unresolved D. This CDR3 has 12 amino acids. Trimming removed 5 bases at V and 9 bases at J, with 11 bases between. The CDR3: CASSPDLSIQYF. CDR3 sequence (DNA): TGTGCCAGCAGTCCAGACTTGAGCATTCAGTACTTC.

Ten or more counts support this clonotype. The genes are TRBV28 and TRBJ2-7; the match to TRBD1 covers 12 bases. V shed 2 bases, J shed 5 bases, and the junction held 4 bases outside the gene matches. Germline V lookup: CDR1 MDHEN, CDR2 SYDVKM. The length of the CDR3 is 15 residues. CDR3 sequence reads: CASSLVGQGAHEQYF. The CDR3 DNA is TGTGCCAGCAGTTTAGTGGGACAGGGGGCCCACGAGCAGTACTTC.

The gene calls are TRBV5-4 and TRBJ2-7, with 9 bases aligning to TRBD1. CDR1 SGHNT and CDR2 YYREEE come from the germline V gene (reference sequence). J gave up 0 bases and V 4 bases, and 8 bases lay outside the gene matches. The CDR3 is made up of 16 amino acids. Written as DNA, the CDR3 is TGTGCCAGCAGCGGTCCGGGACAGGGTACCTCCTACGAGCAGTACTTC. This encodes CASSGPGQGTSYEQYF.

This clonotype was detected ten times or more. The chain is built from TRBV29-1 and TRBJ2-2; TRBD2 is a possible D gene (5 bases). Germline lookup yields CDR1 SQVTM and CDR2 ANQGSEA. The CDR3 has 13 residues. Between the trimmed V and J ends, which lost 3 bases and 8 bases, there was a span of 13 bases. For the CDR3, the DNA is TGCAGCGTTGACAGCACCTCGGGGGGGGAGCTGTTTTTT. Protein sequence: CSVDSTSGGELFF.

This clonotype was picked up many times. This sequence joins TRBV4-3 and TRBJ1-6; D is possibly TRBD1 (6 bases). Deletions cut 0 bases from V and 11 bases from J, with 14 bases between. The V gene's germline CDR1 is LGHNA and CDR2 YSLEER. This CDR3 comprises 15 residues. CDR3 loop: CASSQEVAGGPPLHF. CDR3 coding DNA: TGCGCCAGCAGCCAAGAAGTGGCCGGGGGGCCACCCCTCCACTTT.

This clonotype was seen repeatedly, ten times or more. The CDR3 DNA reads as TGTGCCAGCTCCTTTACCAACAACCCAGGGGCCAATTCCTACAATGAGCAGTTCTTC. Encoded protein: CASSFTNNPGANSYNEQFF. The rearrangement links TRBV6-2 or TRBV6-3 to TRBJ2-1; TRBD1 is a possible D gene (6 bases). This CDR3 has 19 amino acids. Trimming cost V 8 bases and J 1 base, with 27 bases left between them. Germline V CDR1 and CDR2: MNHEY, SVGEGT.